A single sample is the source of the 21 T cell receptor beta chains below, sequenced in a study of response to subunit inactivated influenza vaccine. Each CDR3 protein is one row after TCRdb ran MiXCR on the RT-PCR reads. The sample records about 540,000 distinct CDR3 sequences, roughly 23% being singletons. The sample was also linked to a second study, of T cells expressing NK-cell markers. That report adds: The authors generated TCR beta cDNA through 5'RACE template switching with UMIs.

Specimen: CD4+ T cells sorted from PBMCs, collected 12 days after vaccination. The receptors derive from a middle-aged man who received an inactivated influenza vaccine.

The chain uses TRBV4-1 and TRBJ2-2; possible D gene TRBD1, 7 bases. V dropped 4 bases and J dropped 4 bases, with 16 bases sitting between them. The CDR3 length is 16 residues. Germline assignment: CDR1 MGHRA and CDR2 YSYEKL. The CDR3 loop is CASSRGAWDSTGELFF. In nucleotides, the CDR3 is TGCGCCAGCAGCCGGGGGGCATGGGACAGCACCGGGGAGCTGTTTTTT.

The chain recombines TRBV20-1 with TRBJ1-5; no firm D call. CDR3 length: 17 residues. The germline V gene has CDR1 DFQATT and CDR2 SNEGSKA (reference sequence). The V gene lost 1 base and the J gene lost 7 bases, with 23 bases spanning the gap. CDR3 bases: TGCAGTGCTAGAGCCCCAGGACTGGGCGCCGTTGGGCAGCCCCAGCATTTT. Protein sequence: CSARAPGLGAVGQPQHF.

The J gene is TRBJ2-3, the V gene TRBV7-3, with D possibly matching TRBD1 (5 bases). V lost 5 bases and J 3 bases, leaving 18 bases between the germline ends. The CDR3 runs 16 residues. Germline V gene lookup returns CDR1 SGHTA and CDR2 FQGTGA. In nucleotides, the CDR3 is TGTGCCAGCAGCCCCGGTTCGACAGTCATAACAGATACGCAGTATTTT. Amino acid sequence: CASSPGSTVITDTQYF.

This clonotype was seen a few times. The chain has TRBV29-1 and TRBJ2-7; 10 bases map to TRBD2. Germline V gene data show CDR1 as SQVTM and CDR2 as ANQGSEA. J was trimmed by 1 base and V by 4 bases; bases with no gene match: 4. The CDR3 covers 14 residues. The CDR3 region has the DNA TGCAGCGTTGTCCTAGCGGGAGTGTCCTACGAGCAGTACTTC. Amino acids: CSVVLAGVSYEQYF.

This chain's CDR3 is CASSNGDLNNYEQYF. The CDR3 DNA reads TGTGCCAGCAGTAACGGGGATTTGAATAACTACGAGCAGTACTTC. V gene TRBV6-2 or TRBV6-3 combines with J gene TRBJ2-7, with a weak D call TRBD2 (5 bases). CDR1 is MNHEY, CDR2 SVGEGT, per germline. The CDR3 is 15 amino acids. Between the trimmed V and J ends, which lost 5 bases and 3 bases, there was a span of 17 bases.

This clonotype has a handful of counts. The DNA for the CDR3 is TGCAGTGCGGCGGGGGGGGAGGACTCGCCGGCAGATACGCAGTATTTT. Translation: CSAAGGEDSPADTQYF. The chain is built from TRBV20-1 and TRBJ2-3; TRBD2 matches 9 bases. The germline V gene encodes CDR1 DFQATT and CDR2 SNEGSKA (reference sequence). The CDR3 spans 16 residues. J gave up 4 bases and V 6 bases, and 14 bases lay outside the gene matches.

A few counts support this clonotype. The chain carries TRBV5-1 and TRBJ2-1; either TRBD1 or TRBD2 may supply D (5 bases each). This CDR3 is 14 amino acids long. The germline gives CDR1 SGHRS, CDR2 YFSETQ. V shed 5 bases and J shed 9 bases, with 18 bases lying between them. CDR3 sequence: CASSPHAGGGEQFF. For the CDR3, the DNA is TGCGCCAGCAGTCCTCACGCCGGTGGGGGTGAGCAGTTCTTC.

In this sample, this clonotype turned up once. The chain is built from TRBV18 and TRBJ1-2; 8 nucleotides line up with TRBD1. Germline CDR1 KGHSH, CDR2 LQKENI. Trimming at V came to 2 bases and at J to 7 bases, leaving 9 bases not matched to a gene. This CDR3 comprises 15 residues. CDR3 residues: CASSPGADRGAGYTF. In DNA, the CDR3 is TGTGCCAGCTCACCAGGGGCCGACAGGGGAGCTGGCTACACCTTC.

This clonotype was seen a handful of times. J is TRBJ2-4 and V is TRBV12-3 or TRBV12-4; D is undetermined. Trimming removed 3 bases at V and 4 bases at J, with 7 bases between. This CDR3 region has 13 residues. CDR3 protein: CASSFGRKNIQYF. DNA for the CDR3: TGTGCCAGCAGTTTCGGCCGTAAAAACATTCAGTACTTC.

The sample holds one count of this clonotype. This chain connects TRBV6-1 to TRBJ2-3, with D unresolved. Trimming took 2 bases from V and 2 from J, leaving 23 bases between them. This CDR3 contains 19 residues. The germline gives CDR1 MNHNS, CDR2 SASEGT. CDR3 loop: CASSELVRGSLANTDTQYF. CDR3 sequence (DNA): TGTGCCAGCAGTGAATTAGTTCGTGGATCCTTGGCAAACACAGATACGCAGTATTTT.

This clonotype appeared a few times. The chain links TRBV19 to TRBJ1-1, with a tentative D call TRBD1 (5 bases). Between the trimmed V and J ends, which lost 3 bases and 1 base, there was a span of 6 bases. There are 13 residues in the CDR3. From germline, CDR1 is LNHDA and CDR2 SQIVND (reference sequence). The CDR3, as DNA: TGTGCCAGTAGTATGGGGGGGAACACTGAAGCTTTCTTT. Protein: CASSMGGNTEAFF.

This clonotype appeared a few times. The genes are TRBV7-3 and TRBJ2-2; no clear D. CDR1 SGHTA and CDR2 FQGTGA come from the germline V gene. V was pared by 1 base and J by 6 bases, with 9 bases between. This CDR3 has 14 amino acids. CDR3 DNA: TGTGCCAGCAGCTTAAGCGCAGTCGCCGGGGAGCTGTTTTTT. This translates into CASSLSAVAGELFF.

This clonotype has just a few counts. The CDR3 region is CASSRTGTQSTDTQYF. DNA for the CDR3: TGTGCCAGCAGCAGAACCGGGACACAAAGCACAGATACGCAGTATTTT. The rearrangement uses TRBV7-2 and TRBJ2-3; TRBD1 might be the D (6 bases). Trimming took 5 bases from V and 0 from J, leaving 15 bases between them. The length of the CDR3 is 16 residues. CDR1 and CDR2 (germline): SGHTA, FQGNSA.

This clonotype was detected many times. CDR3: CASSLGRVPKNIQYF. The CDR3 DNA follows: TGCGCCAGCAGCTTGGGCCGGGTTCCCAAAAACATTCAGTACTTC. The chain recombines TRBV5-1 with TRBJ2-4, with D unresolved. The CDR3 length is 15 residues. The V end lost 0 bases, the J end lost 2 bases, and 9 bases lay between the germline ends. Germline CDR1 SGHRS, CDR2 YFSETQ. The complete variable domain, with remaining parts taken from reference TRBV5-1 and TRBJ2-4, reads KAGVTQTPRYLIKTRGQQVTLSCSPISGHRSVSWYQQTPGQGLQFLFEYFSETQRNKGNFPGRFSGRQFSNSRSEMNVSTLELGDSALYLCASSLGRVPKNIQYFGAGTRLSVL.

The J gene is TRBJ2-5, the V gene TRBV11-2; D possibly uses TRBD1 or TRBD2 (5 bases each). Germline lookup yields CDR1 SGHAT and CDR2 FQNNGV. V was clipped by 8 bases and J by 1 base, with 17 bases between them. The CDR3 length is 15 residues. CDR3 amino acids: CASSRWGSPQETQYF. The CDR3 nucleotides are TGTGCCAGCTCACGGTGGGGGAGTCCCCAAGAGACCCAGTACTTC.

V usage is TRBV7-2 and J usage is TRBJ2-1; no reliable D call. V was cut by 6 bases and J by 7 bases, with 13 bases left in between. CDR1 is SGHTA, CDR2 FQGNSA, per germline. The CDR3 spans 13 residues. CDR3 residues: CASSSLMMNEQFF. CDR3 coding DNA: TGTGCCAGCAGTAGTCTCATGATGAATGAGCAGTTCTTC.

The chain is built from TRBV5-1 and TRBJ2-1; 7 nucleotides match TRBD1. This CDR3 is 15 amino acids long. Germline loops: CDR1 SGHRS, CDR2 YFSETQ. The V segment lost 2 bases and the J segment 6 bases; nucleotides outside the gene matches: 8. The CDR3 DNA follows: TGCGCCAGCAGCTTCGCTCTGACAGGGTCCAATGAGCAGTTCTTC. It specifies CASSFALTGSNEQFF.

This clonotype was detected a few times. CDR3: CASRSAGGRYEQYF. The CDR3 nucleotides are TGTGCCAGTAGATCTGCAGGGGGCCGATACGAGCAGTACTTC. The chain is built from TRBV19 and TRBJ2-7; TRBD1 matches at 8 bases. The germline V gene encodes CDR1 LNHDA and CDR2 SQIVND (reference sequence). The CDR3 contains 14 residues. Trimming at V came to 6 bases and at J to 4 bases, leaving 8 bases not matched to a gene.

V is TRBV15 and J is TRBJ1-5; D possibly corresponds to TRBD1 (5 bases). The V gene lost 1 base and the J gene lost 0 bases, with 10 bases spanning the gap. The CDR3 is made up of 16 amino acids. CDR1 is LNHNV, CDR2 YYDKDF, per germline (reference sequence). CDR3 protein: CATSRGGTGSNQPQHF. DNA of the CDR3: TGTGCCACCAGCAGAGGGGGGACCGGTAGCAATCAGCCCCAGCATTTT. Supplemented by reference TRBV15 and TRBJ1-5, the full variable domain reads DAMVIQNPRYQVTQFGKPVTLSCSQTLNHNVMYWYQQKSSQAPKLLFHYYDKDFNNEADTPDNFQSRRPNTSFCFLDIRSPGLGDTAMYLCATSRGGTGSNQPQHFGDGTRLSIL.

This clonotype was detected ten times or more. The chain has TRBV20-1 and TRBJ1-2; D is possibly TRBD1 (5 bases). CDR1 DFQATT and CDR2 SNEGSKA come from the germline V gene (reference sequence). Trimming removed 5 bases from V and 1 base from J, with 8 bases in between. The CDR3 length is 12 residues. The CDR3 DNA is TGCAGTGCTGGGCAGGGTAACTATGGCTACACCTTC. Residues: CSAGQGNYGYTF.

This clonotype was counted only a few times. The chain carries TRBV20-1 and TRBJ1-1, with D hard to call. This CDR3 is 15 amino acids long. Trimming stripped 1 base from V and 1 base from J, with 13 bases between. Germline values: CDR1 DFQATT, CDR2 SNEGSKA (reference sequence). The chain's CDR3 is CSARVPGVRNTEAFF. The CDR3 DNA sequence: TGCAGTGCTAGAGTTCCGGGCGTACGGAACACTGAAGCTTTCTTT.